Included here is one T cell receptor beta chain sequence, with context. The table came from immunoSEQ multiplex PCR; TCRdb's copy has only in-frame clones and leaves some out. The table records nearly 250,000 clones, approximately 90% of them present only once. There are 14 residues in the CDR3. V lost 6 bases to trimming and J lost 5 bases, with 13 bases between them. Germline CDR1 and CDR2: SNHLY and FYNNEI. This record comes from a study of blood T cell repertoires in COVID-19. Sequencing was carried out using PBMCs or T cells enriched from blood (not recorded which). The source is a man aged 50 to 59 who had been exposed to COVID-19. This sequence joins TRBV2 and TRBJ1-4; no firm D call. The DNA for the CDR3 is TGTGCCAGCAGAGGCTCTCAGGCAAATGAAAAACTGTTTTTT. Its translation is CASRGSQANEKLFF.